This TCR beta chain was captured by sequencing in a study of blood T cell repertoires in COVID-19 (TCRdb year 2020). The study in broad terms: Samples from collaborators originated in the United States, Italy and Spain and spanned both the acute and convalescent phases of COVID-19. The prospective study material was composed of cDNA or gDNA derived from T cells, B-cell-depleted T cells, or PBMCs. Deeply sampled blood TCRbeta repertoires from subjects exposed to, actively infected with, or recovered from COVID-19 were included in the dataset. The repertoires were made available in a free public database intended to serve as a resource for research on the immune response to SARS-CoV-2. The samples were drawn from two sources: the first 160 participants of the ongoing ImmuneRACE study, and 1,200 or so subjects contributed by 6 global collaborators. Nearly every sample came with metadata listing a de-identified subject ID, COVID-19 status, age in years and sex. Where HLA class I and class II types were available, the types were taken from metadata supplied by the sample provider, not from assay-based typing. What the research found in general, with its limitations: The quantity of clinical and demographic metadata differed by source and by participant and was supplied without curation.

The immunoSEQ Assay, a bias-controlled multiplex PCR, was used to amplify TCRbeta CDR3 regions from genomic DNA. In the authors' own workflow: Nucleated cell counts per sample were estimated from amplification of reference gene primers within the assay. To quantify the absolute abundance of each unique TCRbeta CDR3 rearrangement, sequence reads were collapsed and filtered. For each sample, productive Simpson clonality was calculated by taking the square root of Simpson's diversity index across productive rearrangements. The immuneACCESS repertoire file appears here via TCRdb, limited to in-frame rearrangements. These files lack a portion of the clones; in checked studies, under half of the deficit traces to unresolved V genes, and the cause of the others is not known. Clone size and V and J calls were adopted from that table, with D and trimming inferred from the DNA. Present in this sample are some 360,000 clones, around 87% of which were seen just once. About 2% of the sample is taken by the ten largest.

A note on this clone: This receptor's antigen is unknown. Base qualities are not at hand, and no much larger clone is one base apart.

CDR1 and CDR2 were assigned from the germline V gene as MGHRA and YSYEKL. V and J lose 1 base and 5 bases, and a span of 20 bases separates them. The CDR3 runs 17 amino acids, cysteine and phenylalanine included. Of all the DNA, just the CDR3 is kept, 51 bases in frame from base 1. In Seattle, one collaborating source enrolled patients while the infection was active and tracked those patients longitudinally over the course of disease. Collaborating institutions collected whole blood in K2EDTA tubes following their own protocols. For TCRbeta analysis, collaborators shipped samples as frozen whole blood, isolated PBMCs, or DNA extracted from either of those sample types.

This sequence uses TRBV4-1 and TRBJ1-1; the D segment cannot be called with confidence. Sequencing was carried out using peripheral blood. The sequence came from a woman aged 60-70 years with COVID-19, enrolled during active disease. The DNA sequence is given as TGCGCCAGCAGCCAAGCGCTGTTGGCCGCCTCGGGGACTGAAGCTTTCTTT. Translation gives CASSQALLAASGTEAFF.